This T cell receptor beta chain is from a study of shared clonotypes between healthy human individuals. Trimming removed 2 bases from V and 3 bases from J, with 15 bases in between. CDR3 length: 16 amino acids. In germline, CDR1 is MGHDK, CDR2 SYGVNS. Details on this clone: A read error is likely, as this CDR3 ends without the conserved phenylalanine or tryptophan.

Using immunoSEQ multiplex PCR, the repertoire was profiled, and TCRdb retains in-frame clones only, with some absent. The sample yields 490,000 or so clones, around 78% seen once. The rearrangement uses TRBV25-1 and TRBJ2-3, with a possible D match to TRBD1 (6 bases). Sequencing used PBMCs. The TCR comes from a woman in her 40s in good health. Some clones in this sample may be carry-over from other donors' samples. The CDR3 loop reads CASSELRRGVTDTQYL. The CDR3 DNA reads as TGTGCCAGCAGTGAACTACGCAGGGGTGTTACAGATACGCAGTATCTT.